The next 4 T cell receptor beta chains were all read from a single sample in a study of shared clonotypes between healthy human individuals. Generated by immunoSEQ multiplex PCR, the TCRdb table keeps only in-frame clones and is missing some. The table includes 600,000 to 800,000 clones, around 70% detected once. Sequenced sample: memory CD4+ T cells sorted from blood. Subset given: CD45RA-negative fraction. The receptors were sampled from a woman aged 25 to 39 in good health.

The gene calls are TRBV30 and TRBJ1-1; D remains unclear. The germline V and J ends were trimmed by 3 bases and 7 bases, with 18 bases remaining between them. The CDR3 contains 14 residues. CDR1 is GTSNPN, CDR2 SVGIG, per germline (reference sequence). CDR3 bases: TGTGCCTGGAGCGGCTCCCGGGCACTCTATGAAGCTTTCTTT. The encoded protein is CAWSGSRALYEAFF.

CDR3 residues: CASSDEGETQYF. The CDR3 DNA follows: TGCGCCAGCAGTGACGAGGGGGAGACCCAGTACTTC. The V call is TRBV10-2, the J call TRBJ2-5; D tentatively fits TRBD1 or TRBD2 (5 bases each). With 3 bases removed from V and 5 bases from J, the gap between germline ends came to 7 bases. Germline CDR1 WSHSY, CDR2 SAAADI. The CDR3 length is 12 residues.

This sequence joins TRBV6-1 and TRBJ2-5, with D uncertain. The V gene lost 1 base and the J gene lost 1 base, with 7 bases spanning the gap. Germline V gives CDR1 MNHNS, CDR2 SASEGT. The CDR3 length is 14 residues. The CDR3 DNA sequence: TGTGCCAGCAGTGAAGGGTTTTTCCAAGAGACCCAGTACTTC. This codes for CASSEGFFQETQYF.

This clone was counted between two and nine times. The chain joins TRBV5-4 to TRBJ1-4; 8 bases are shared with TRBD1. The V gene end was trimmed by 4 bases and the J gene end by 7 bases; junction bases not matched to a gene: 6. Per the germline V gene, CDR1 is SGHNT and CDR2 is YYREEE (reference sequence). The CDR3 totals 14 residues. CDR3 nucleotides: TGTGCCAGCAGCATGGACAGGGTCTTTGAAAAACTGTTTTTT. Protein: CASSMDRVFEKLFF.